This T cell receptor beta chain was identified during a study of response to subunit inactivated influenza vaccine (dated by TCRdb to about 2018). In the study overall: Deep quantitative profiling of the T cell receptor repertoire was used in the study to follow responses to a trivalent subunit inactivated influenza vaccine. Overall study outcomes, separate from this receptor: It was suggested by the authors that each seasonal influenza vaccination may recruit only a limited number of new T cells.

With respect to this clonotype: This receptor's antigen is unknown. Base quality data are lacking; no much larger clone is found one base away.

The library was prepared using RT-PCR. TCRdb lists the instrument as Illumina HiSeq 2500. The raw public data were reprocessed by TCRdb itself: fastp quality trimming at Q25, MiXCR clonotype calling, in-frame beta chains only. Rows with one shared CDR3 protein collapse into an entry with the most common genes and DNA. The sample profile shows more than 450,000 distinct CDR3 sequences; 7.5% to 8.5% of them were found once. Together, the top ten hold approximately 12% of the sample. Trimming takes 4 bases from V and 7 bases from J, and the germline ends sit 16 bases apart. Including the terminal cysteine and phenylalanine, the CDR3 comprises 14 residues. Only CDR3 DNA remains: 42 bases, in frame from the first base. From the germline V gene, CDR1 is MNHEY and CDR2 is SVGAGI.

This sequence originates from a man between 50 and 75 years old who received an inactivated influenza vaccine. Donor details come from another sample of the same person, matched by shared clones. The sequence links TRBV6-5 to TRBJ1-1, with a tentative D gene TRBD1 over 5 matching bases. The sequencing here drew on PBMCs from blood, taken around 25 months after vaccination. DNA sequence: TGTGCCAGCAGTTTAAACCGACAGTATGGTGAAGCTTTCTTT. It codes for CASSLNRQYGEAFF.